A selection of T cell receptor beta chains follows, all from one sample in a study of CD8 T cells in seronegative destructive rheumatoid arthritis. This table comes from immunoSEQ multiplex PCR, and its TCRdb copy is limited to in-frame clones, with some not included. Found here are more than 10,000 clones, roughly four fifths of them singletons; the top ten hold roughly 29%. Source material: CD8+ T cells from blood. Receptors were obtained from a woman aged 30-49 years with seronegative destructive rheumatoid arthritis. Both conserved end residues are part of each CDR3. A D gene is named only where the DNA matches it firmly. Size values are once, few and many counts, or a class for expanded clones, and some rows have none.

D gene	V gene	J gene	clone size	CDR3 DNA	CDR3 protein
NA	TRBV7-9	TRBJ1-5	NA	TGTGCCAGCAGCTTAGGAGGACAGCCCCAGCATTTT	CASSLGGQPQHF
TRBD1	TRBV28	TRBJ1-4	NA	TGTGCCAGCAGTATACGACAGGGCGTCGTTATAGAGGATGAAAAACTGTTTTTT	CASSIRQGVVIEDEKLFF
NA	TRBV15	TRBJ1-2	once	TGTGCCACCCGGAGAAAGAACTATGGCTACACCTTC	CATRRKNYGYTF
TRBD1	TRBV18	TRBJ1-1	NA	TGTGCCAGCTCACCGGTTTTAGGACAGGGCGCTGAAGCTTTCTTT	CASSPVLGQGAEAFF
TRBD1	TRBV4-2	TRBJ2-3	NA	TGTGCCAGCAGCCAAGAGGACAGGGTCACAGATACGCAGTATTTT	CASSQEDRVTDTQYF
TRBD1	TRBV2	TRBJ2-7	NA	TGTGCCAGCAGGGATACCCTTGACAGGGGGCTCTACGAGCAGTACTTC	CASRDTLDRGLYEQYF
TRBD2	TRBV4-1	TRBJ2-1	few	TGCGCCAGCAGCCAGGGAAGCGGGGGAAGGGCCTATGAGCAGTTCTTC	CASSQGSGGRAYEQFF
NA	TRBV28	TRBJ2-3	NA	TGTGCCAGCAGTTTATGGGCTAGCCGCACAGATACGCAGTATTTT	CASSLWASRTDTQYF
NA	TRBV15	TRBJ2-3	NA	TGTGCCACCAGCAGTGCTTCAACTAGCACAGATACGCAGTATTTT	CATSSASTSTDTQYF
NA	TRBV5-1	TRBJ1-1	NA	TGCGCCAGCAGCGACGGGGGGAACACTGAAGCTTTCTTT	CASSDGGNTEAFF
NA	TRBV27	TRBJ1-1	NA	TGTGCCAGCAGTTTATTTCCGGGGACAGAAGCTTTCTTT	CASSLFPGTEAFF
TRBD1	TRBV2	TRBJ2-5	once	TGTGCCAGCAGTGAAAGGGGGACAGGGAAGACCCAGTACTTC	CASSERGTGKTQYF
NA	TRBV4-1	TRBJ1-1	NA	TGCGCCAGCAGCCAAGAAGGGGAATACACTGAAGCTTTCTTT	CASSQEGEYTEAFF
TRBD1	TRBV29-1	TRBJ2-1	few	TGCAGCGTGGCCGGGACAGGGCTCTACAATGAGCAGTTCTTC	CSVAGTGLYNEQFF
TRBD2	TRBV13	TRBJ2-7	NA	TGTGCCAGCAGCACGGTAGGCGGGGGGACCACCTACGAGCAGTACTTC	CASSTVGGGTTYEQYF
NA	TRBV4-1	TRBJ2-3	NA	TGCGCCAGCAGCCAAGTTTCGGGAACAGATACGCAGTATTTT	CASSQVSGTDTQYF
TRBD1	TRBV7-9	TRBJ2-3	NA	TGTGCCAGCAGCTCAACGAGCCCAGGGGGCGCCGTGTATACGCAGTATTTT	CASSSTSPGGAVYTQYF
TRBD1	TRBV7-9	TRBJ2-5	NA	TGTGCCAGCAGCTTACGGGTAGGACAGGGGAAAGAGACCCAGTACTTC	CASSLRVGQGKETQYF
NA	TRBV19	TRBJ2-4	NA	TGTGCCAGTAACCCAGAGAGGGCCGAAAACATTCAGTACTTC	CASNPERAENIQYF
TRBD1	TRBV11-2	TRBJ1-1	NA	TGTGCCAGCAGCTTACCCCGGACAGGGATGAACACTGAAGCTTTCTTT	CASSLPRTGMNTEAFF
TRBD2	TRBV14	TRBJ2-1	NA	TGTGCCAGCAGCCCCACAGCGGGGGCGGGTGGCGAGCAGTTCTTC	CASSPTAGAGGEQFF
NA	TRBV28	TRBJ2-3	NA	TGTGCCAGCAGTCCCCGGGATTCCGTCACAGATACGCAGTATTTT	CASSPRDSVTDTQYF
TRBD1	TRBV7-9	TRBJ2-7	NA	TGTGCCAGCAGCACGACAGGGACCTCCTACGAGCAGTACTTC	CASSTTGTSYEQYF
NA	TRBV6-6	TRBJ2-5	few	TGTGCCAGCAGTTATGGAGTCTACCAAGAGACCCAGTACTTC	CASSYGVYQETQYF
TRBD2	TRBV19	TRBJ2-3	NA	TGTGCCAGTAGTATGGTCCTATCTAATAAGCGGGGGGCCCTGATGGATACGCAGTATTTT	CASSMVLSNKRGALMDTQYF
NA	TRBV2	TRBJ1-2	NA	TGTGCCAGCTTAGCATTAAACTATGGCTACACCTTC	CASLALNYGYTF
TRBD1	TRBV7-9	TRBJ1-5	NA	TGTGCCAGCAGCTCGGCTCAGGGGGTCGCCAATCAGCCCCAGCATTTT	CASSSAQGVANQPQHF
TRBD2	TRBV10-3	TRBJ2-3	NA	TGTGCCATCAGTGATGGCGGGGGGGCTGCGCAGTATTTT	CAISDGGGAAQYF
TRBD1	TRBV2	TRBJ1-1	NA	TGTGCCAGCAGGCCGACAGGGGGCATGGACACTGAAGCTTTCTTT	CASRPTGGMDTEAFF
TRBD2	TRBV27	TRBJ2-1	NA	TGTGCCAGCACTGAAACCGGGACTAGTCCCTACAATGAGCAGTTCTTC	CASTETGTSPYNEQFF
NA	TRBV21-1	TRBJ2-1	NA	TGTGCCAGCAGCAAAGAAAGGGGCAGGAAGTTCTTC	CASSKERGRKFF